The clone carrying this T cell receptor beta chain has just a few counts. What it binds is unknown. The sample is drawn from a study of T and B cells in COVID-19 patients. Study information: Peripheral blood came from COVID-19 patients with active infection or after recovery.

TRB rearrangements were amplified by multiplex PCR with BIOMED2 TRB-A/B primers. TCRdb re-analysed the multiplex PCR reads in MiXCR, keeping a single row per CDR3 protein. The sample yields about 720 distinct CDR3 sequences, roughly a fifth seen once. Whole-study results and caveats: At recovery TRB diversity and richness exceeded healthy donors, after highly clonal active COVID-19 repertoires. Early severe-case samples and blood from mildly ill patients during symptoms were in short supply.

CDR3 size: 14 residues. Germline CDR1 SNHLY, CDR2 FYNNEI. Losses at the gene ends were 3 bases for V and 3 bases for J; bases not matched to a gene: 5. Each TRB amplification used about 250-550 ng of genomic DNA from blood. The chain carries TRBV2 and TRBJ2-7; 7 nucleotides agree with TRBD1. The sample was blood. This TCR derives from a human donor with active COVID-19. The CDR3 protein is CASSEDQGDYEQYF. CDR3 nucleotide sequence: TGTGCCAGCAGTGAGGATCAGGGGGACTACGAGCAGTACTTC. The variable domain in full, completed from reference TRBV2 and TRBJ2-7, reads EPEVTQTPSHQVTQMGQEVILRCVPISNHLYFYWYRQILGQKVEFLVSFYNNEISEKSEIFDDQFSVERPDGSNFTLKIRSTKLEDSAMYFCASSEDQGDYEQYFGPGTRLTVT.